This entry features one TCR beta chain sequence. Its specificity is unknown. All donors participated as healthy donors of bone marrow. The entry originates in a study of cytomegalovirus exposure and HLA in healthy donors. Looking at the study overall: T cells numbering about 179 million yielded 95 million to 140 million unique TCR beta sequences in an earlier analysis. Study observations and caveats: Later on, an analysis showed TCR association rates differing by HLA locus, with DRB1 the most and HLA-C the fewest. The listing of 150 to 200 TCR beta chains classed them as cytomegalovirus-associated.

Vbeta (60) and Jbeta (13) primers were used in the PCR. Produced via immunoSEQ multiplex PCR; TCRdb's table is partial and in-frame only. The sample holds over 85,000 clones, around 77% seen once. Per germline, CDR1 LNHDA and CDR2 SQIVND (reference sequence). The CDR3 sequence is 15 residues long. The J segment lost 3 bases and the V segment lost 3 bases, leaving 2 bases of the junction unmatched. This sequence joins TRBV19 and TRBJ2-2, with 9 nucleotides matching TRBD1. The sequenced sample was PBMCs. The TCR originated in a female donor in good health and CMV-seronegative. The DNA of the CDR3 is TGTGCCAGTAGTATCGGGGACAGGGACACCGGGGAGCTGTTTTTT. It codes for CASSIGDRDTGELFF.